This entry concerns a single T cell receptor beta chain. The antigen is undetermined. Resections took place in Japan or China from about 2014 to 2017. Macro-dissection enriched premalignant or tumor cells before nucleic acid extraction. Clones were sequenced by immunoSEQ multiplex PCR, and TCRdb holds only the in-frame ones, with some missing. The data contain approximately 6,200 clones, roughly 84% of them singletons. This record comes from a study of immune evolution from preneoplasia to lung adenocarcinoma. Study-level points and caveats: Normal lung had the highest top T cell clone frequencies. Later-stage lesions appeared to have more T cells, more diversity, less clonality.

The source of this sequence is a person aged 45 to 69 with lung adenocarcinoma. Sequenced material: FFPE minimally invasive lung adenocarcinoma tissue.

The CDR3 reads CASSQDAPGSSYEQYF. CDR3 DNA: TGTGCCAGCAGCCAAGACGCACCAGGCAGCTCCTACGAGCAGTACTTC. The V gene is TRBV4-2, the J gene TRBJ2-7; D uncertain. V was shortened by 0 bases and J by 0 bases, with 12 bases between the two germline ends. This CDR3 region has 16 residues. Germline V gives CDR1 LGHNA, CDR2 YNFKEQ.